This T cell receptor beta chain came from a study of cytomegalovirus exposure and HLA in healthy donors. Findings and caveats of the study: In an earlier analysis, about 90% or about 30%: the productive usage of most TCR beta V segments. Within a later analysis, the majority of CMV-associated TCR beta chains appeared HLA-restricted.

The study ran its PCR with 60 Vbeta and 13 Jbeta primers. The method was immunoSEQ multiplex PCR; TCRdb's version includes in-frame clones alone and lacks a portion of them. The sample shows tens of thousands of clones, approximately 78% of them seen only once. The germline V gene has CDR1 SGHAT and CDR2 FQNNGV. This CDR3 spans 15 amino acids. V was trimmed by 7 bases and J by 0 bases, leaving 16 bases between them. Note on this clone: The antigen is undetermined.

This clonotype originated in a man younger than 35 in good health and CMV-seronegative. Sequenced sample: PBMCs. The chain employs TRBV11-2 and TRBJ2-7; possible D gene TRBD1, 6 bases. CDR3 nucleotides: TGTGCCAGCACCCTATACCCGGACAGCTCCTACGAGCAGTACTTC. It codes for CASTLYPDSSYEQYF.